This TCR beta chain was recovered during a study of cytomegalovirus exposure and HLA in healthy donors (dated by TCRdb to about 2017). Background for the entire study: An earlier analysis of under 600 of the donors reported approximately 270 Gb of sequence data and roughly 110 million unique TCR beta sequences from roughly 200 million T cells. Besides the first cohort of approximately 670 subjects, a separate validation cohort made up of roughly 120 different subjects was used. The genetic ancestry cluster associated with self-reported Caucasian donors included 70% to 85% of the 300 to 400 genotyped donors. Genome-wide SNP genotypes for about 55% of the roughly 670 donors were used in a later genetic analysis, which treated that subset as a discovery cohort. Four to six DR-DQ haplotypes were handled as single units for association and clustering, since linkage in the cohort was strong. Every discovery cohort repertoire had been produced on one sequencing platform. About 310 gigabases of sequencing data and approximately 93 million unique TCR sequences were included in an early release covering roughly 600 HLA-typed donors. Across some 400 genotyped donors of the cohort, an average of about 240,000 unique TCR beta nucleotide sequences per donor were sequenced, and 15% to 20% of those sequences were non-productive. HLA typing included class I and class II loci at four-digit resolution. To predict cytomegalovirus infection status, the study combined high-throughput TCR immunosequencing, statistical association of individual TCRs with disease status, and machine learning. The study aimed to test whether signatures of past pathogen exposure could be identified by cataloging public T cell receptors. To decide whether each TCR beta V gene segment behaved as functional or pseudogenic, an earlier analysis of some 600 of the donors relied on high-throughput TCR beta sequencing. The number of donors typed differed by locus, with 629-630 for A, B, C, DRB1 and DQB1, around 500 for DQA1, some 570 for DPA1, and some 440 for DPB1. The study used immunosequencing to profile the T cell repertoires of 666 subjects and linked those repertoires to cytomegalovirus serostatus. To study patterns of TCR occurrence, a later analysis re-analyzed previously published TCR beta repertoires from hundreds of donors and added high-resolution HLA genotyping. The later analysis used no new phenotypic data to find candidate immune exposures, relying instead on TCR beta sequences and their occurrence across donors. Donor age, sex, ethnicity and CMV serostatus were compiled together with the repertoire data.

Of note for this clone: What antigen it recognizes has not been identified. Per-base quality was not reported, and no clone a single base away is much larger than it.

In total, around 600 healthy bone marrow donors made up the cohort. All cohort members were sampled while nominally healthy, although unrecorded immune exposures were likely present. The donor was CMV seronegative and belonged to the group of more than 300 seronegative cohort members. Every donor gave a peripheral blood sample, and the peripheral blood mononuclear cells from that sample were used for TCR beta sequencing. The Qiagen DNeasy Blood Extraction Kit was used to extract genomic DNA from the blood cell samples. Study-level results and caveats: Correlated functional status among segregating V segments might be attributable to linkage disequilibrium, but an unknown experimental factor could not be ruled out. A later analysis found that TCR association rates varied across HLA loci, with DRB1 alleles showing the most associated TCRs and HLA-C alleles the fewest. The study gave a list of about 150 TCR beta chains associated with cytomegalovirus. In a later analysis, around 17,000 TCR beta sequences were associated with specific HLA alleles at a false discovery rate of 0.05. In a later genetic analysis, a missense DCLRE1C variant was associated with V-gene and J-gene trimming of TCR beta chains, and the association was replicated in an independent cohort. The classifier was reported to diagnose cytomegalovirus status with high specificity and sensitivity in both the original cohort and the validation cohort. Because some donors lacked HLA typing at each locus, the association tests relied only on the typed subset. Because counts were too low, about 15 rarely observed V segments, including chromosome 9 orphons, were left out of the earlier analysis of roughly 600 of the donors. Presence/absence analyses assumed roughly uniform sequencing depth across donors, an assumption that may not hold. Compared with the approximately 700-donor mean, donors in an Asian-associated ancestry cluster had fewer N-insertions in productive TCRs, according to a later genetic analysis. In a later analysis, HLA-associated TCR beta chains were found to be more clonally expanded and to have lower generation probabilities than equally common non-associated chains. According to a later analysis, most CMV-associated TCR beta chains appeared to be HLA-restricted, and the HLA associations seemed to be driven largely by CMV exposure. According to the authors, the approach could potentially be generalized to other disease states and immunological phenotypes. In an earlier analysis of more than 500 of the donors, most TCR beta V segments appeared in productive rearrangements about 90% or about 30% of the time, broadly matching IMGT annotations. In vitro tests confirmed that a few of the cytomegalovirus-associated TCR beta chains recognize cytomegalovirus antigens. The cohort was sequenced for TCR beta chains only, and without alpha or paired-chain data the features that could be detected were limited. Most TCR sequences were seen in very few donors, while some public TCRs were found in many individuals. A later analysis reported that several top co-occurrence clusters appeared linked to parvovirus B19, influenza, CMV and Epstein-Barr virus. A cluster of highly shared sequence variants was judged likely to represent a technical artifact of the sequencing pipeline. A further reported finding was that TCR beta sequences accurately predicted the HLA-A and HLA-B alleles for most subjects in the first cohort. When HLA alleles, especially DR and DQ, strongly co-occurred, TCR associations were difficult to assign to individual alleles. CMV serostatus was the only immune exposure information available for the cohort.

Library construction relied on the immunoSEQ multiplex PCR assay. For the multiplex PCR, a mixture combining 60 forward primers for TCR Vbeta segments and 13 reverse primers for TCR Jbeta segments was used. Amplification of the CDR3 region of rearranged TCR beta genes was performed with a multiplex PCR assay on genomic DNA. Amplified TCR beta libraries were sequenced as 87-base-pair reads on the Illumina HiSeq System. The published analysis was carried out like this. In a later analysis, some 80 million unique TCR beta chains were counted across the approximately 670 repertoires, and roughly 10 million of these chains were shared by at least two donors. To remove PCR and sequencing errors, raw reads were error-corrected and collapsed into unique sequences using a nearest-neighbor algorithm that merged closely related sequences. CDR3 sequences were aligned to IMGT reference sequences to assign V, D and J gene segments. For a sequence to be retained, a match of at least six nucleotides was required to both a V gene segment and a J gene segment. Rearrangements were classified as productive when the CDR3 lacked stop codons and remained in frame with V and J, and all other rearrangements were classified as non-productive. Following IMGT convention, CDR3 was defined as the stretch from the second conserved V-encoded cysteine up to the conserved J-encoded phenylalanine. In an earlier analysis of some 550 of the donors, sequences lacking an unambiguous match to a single V gene segment were excluded. An earlier analysis of just under 600 of the donors called V segments functional above 56.7% productive rearrangements and segregating when the between-donor standard deviation exceeded 5%. A statistical classification framework was developed to diagnose cytomegalovirus status using the catalog of TCR beta chain sequences. In a later analysis, TCR nucleotide sequences were compared against IMGT/GENE-DB human TR gene sequences so that V and J genes could be assigned. In a later analysis, CDR3 sequences and most-parsimonious VDJ recombination scenarios were assigned using the TCRdist pipeline. In a later analysis, every TCR beta chain was defined by the combination of its CDR3 amino acid sequence and its V-gene family, and reads without a unique V-gene family were dropped. In a later analysis, several hundred highly shared, low-generation-probability nucleotide sequences were removed to address suspected cross-contamination and a sequencing artifact. In a later analysis, a clonal expansion index for each public chain was calculated from normalized within-repertoire ranks of inferred template counts. In a later analysis, generation probabilities were computed with a VDJ recombination model fitted to out-of-frame rearrangements, and the resulting probabilities were checked against IGoR. A later analysis scored TCR-TCR, TCR-HLA and TCR-CMV co-occurrence with hypergeometric tests, applying a repertoire-size bias correction to TCR pairs. False discovery rates were estimated in a later analysis by permuting HLA or CMV assignments 20 times. In a later analysis, co-occurring TCRs were grouped with DBSCAN, and TCRdist sequence similarity was added when clustering was performed within HLA-allele-positive subsets. Repertoires with fewer than 30,000 or more than 120,000 public chains were left out of co-occurrence clustering, as were several repertoires with anomalous nucleotide sharing. TCRdb provides this immuneACCESS table in a form limited to in-frame rearrangements. Some clones are lacking; in checked studies, under half of them reflect an unresolved V gene, and why the rest are absent is not known. V and J calls and clone size are as listed in that table; D and trimming were resolved from the DNA. A total of about 170,000 clones appear in this sample, around three quarters of them only once. Jointly, the top ten make up less than 2.5% of the sample.

Specimen: PBMCs. This sequence was found in a woman between 45 and 65 years old in good health and CMV-seronegative.

The CDR3 corresponds to CASTDLGGYTF. The DNA is as follows: TGTGCCAGCACCGACCTAGGGGGATACACCTTC. This chain joins TRBV28 to TRBJ1-2; tentative D gene TRBD1, with 6 bases matching. Sequences MDHEN (CDR1) and SYDVKM (CDR2) are obtained from the germline V gene. There are 11 amino acids in the CDR3, from cysteine to phenylalanine inclusive. CDR3 DNA is the only sequence kept; it has 33 bases, read in frame from the first base. Deletion took 7 bases off V and 11 bases off J, with a span of 14 bases between the germline ends.